The 22 T cell receptor beta chains reported below all come from one sample, sequenced in a study of blood T cell repertoires in COVID-19. Here immunoSEQ multiplex PCR was the method, and the copy in TCRdb shows in-frame clones only, minus some. Here the sample spans around 93,000 clones, roughly 91% being singletons. The sample comprised peripheral blood. The receptors stem from a man aged 18 to 29 with COVID-19, enrolled during active disease.

The chain links TRBV9 to TRBJ2-2; D might be TRBD1 (6 bases). Per the germline V gene, CDR1 is SGDLS and CDR2 is YYNGEE. The V and J ends lost 4 bases and 3 bases respectively, with 19 bases between them. This CDR3 is built from 17 residues. The CDR3, as DNA: TGTGCCAGCAGCCCCGCCGGAAGGGGGTGGGACACCGGGGAGCTGTTTTTT. Its protein product is CASSPAGRGWDTGELFF.

The genes are TRBV5-1 and TRBJ2-7; 7 bases align to TRBD1. CDR1 SGHRS and CDR2 YFSETQ come from the germline V gene. The CDR3 is made up of 14 amino acids. The V segment lost 3 bases and the J segment 1 base; nucleotides outside the gene matches: 4. The DNA for the CDR3 is TGCGCCAGCAGCTACGTGACAGGGTCCTACGAGCAGTACTTC. This codes for CASSYVTGSYEQYF.

The gene calls are TRBV7-2 and TRBJ2-7, with 7 bases aligning to TRBD2. The CDR3 spans 14 residues. The V gene end was trimmed by 5 bases and the J gene end by 4 bases; junction bases not matched to a gene: 8. CDR1 and CDR2 from the germline V gene are SGHTA and FQGNSA. The CDR3 sequence: CASSPGTIGYEQYF. CDR3 DNA: TGTGCCAGCAGCCCCGGGACTATAGGGTACGAGCAGTACTTC.

In DNA, the CDR3 is TGCAGCGTCTTGGGCCTTACAACCCCCGAGCAGTACTTC. Translating gives CSVLGLTTPEQYF. The rearrangement links TRBV29-1 to TRBJ2-7; no clear D. Trimming cost V 6 bases and J 6 bases, with 18 bases left between them. The CDR3 has 13 residues. Germline CDR1 and CDR2: SQVTM and ANQGSEA.

The chain links TRBV5-1 to TRBJ2-2, with D possibly TRBD2 on 5 matching bases. Germline V gene lookup returns CDR1 SGHRS and CDR2 YFSETQ. Trimming stripped 2 bases from V and 0 bases from J, with 11 bases between. The CDR3 has 16 amino acids. The CDR3 spells CASSFFLDSNTGELFF. The CDR3 bases are TGCGCCAGCAGCTTTTTTCTGGACTCGAACACCGGGGAGCTGTTTTTT.

The chain couples TRBV27 to TRBJ1-1; weak D call: TRBD1 (5 bases). The CDR3 runs to 16 residues. CDR1 is MNHEY and CDR2 is SMNVEV in the germline V gene (reference sequence). Trimming stripped 4 bases from V and 3 bases from J, with 18 bases between. DNA for the CDR3: TGTGCCAGCAGTTCCGGCCTTAACGACAGATACACTGAAGCTTTCTTT. This translates into CASSSGLNDRYTEAFF.

The genes are TRBV6-2 or TRBV6-3 and TRBJ2-7; D not certain. CDR3 size: 13 residues. V was pared by 1 base and J by 2 bases, with 6 bases between. Per the germline V gene, CDR1 is MNHEY and CDR2 is SVGEGT. Here the CDR3 DNA reads TGTGCCAGCAGTTACTTCAATCCCTACGAGCAGTACTTC. It yields the protein CASSYFNPYEQYF.

CDR3 coding DNA: TGTGCCAGCAGCCCCGGGACTGGGTGGTACTATGGCTACACCTTC. This sequence encodes CASSPGTGWYYGYTF. The rearrangement uses TRBV14 and TRBJ1-2; possible D gene TRBD1, 5 bases. The CDR3 is 15 amino acids. The germline V gene has CDR1 SGHDN and CDR2 FVKESK. V lost 4 bases, J lost 3 bases, and 15 bases lay in between.

The chain has TRBV10-3 and TRBJ2-2, with 7 positions matching TRBD2. V trimming: 8 bases; J trimming: 1 base; junction bases outside the gene matches: 1. Germline V gives CDR1 ENHRY, CDR2 SYGVKD. CDR3 length equals 13 residues. The CDR3 sequence is CAIAGENTGELFF. The CDR3 coding sequence is TGTGCCATCGCGGGGGAGAACACCGGGGAGCTGTTTTTT.

For the CDR3, the DNA is TGTGCCAGCACCCCGGGGGGGTGGGGCGAGCAGTACTTC. It codes for CASTPGGWGEQYF. The rearrangement links TRBV28 to TRBJ2-7, with TRBD2 identical over 8 bases. The junction had 8 bases not matched to a gene; V was cut back by 7 bases and J by 6 bases. CDR1 is MDHEN, CDR2 SYDVKM, per germline. There are 13 residues in the CDR3.

The V gene is TRBV2, the J gene TRBJ2-2, with TRBD2 as a possible D gene (6 bases). Per the germline V gene, CDR1 is SNHLY and CDR2 is FYNNEI. V shed 10 bases and J shed 1 base, with 16 bases lying between them. The CDR3 sequence is 15 residues long. CDR3 region: CATLARGLNTGELFF. For the CDR3, the DNA is TGTGCCACGCTAGCGAGAGGGTTGAACACCGGGGAGCTGTTTTTT.

The chain combines TRBV14 with TRBJ2-4; 9 nucleotides line up with TRBD1. CDR3 length equals 17 residues. CDR1 and CDR2 (germline): SGHDN, FVKESK. V trimming: 3 bases; J trimming: 6 bases; junction bases outside the gene matches: 12. The CDR3 is CASSHGSGTGIRNIQYF. Here the CDR3 DNA reads TGTGCCAGCAGCCACGGTTCCGGGACAGGGATTAGAAACATTCAGTACTTC.

V and J are TRBV4-1 and TRBJ2-7; a weak D match, TRBD1 (6 bases). CDR1 and CDR2 (germline): MGHRA, YSYEKL. The length of the CDR3 is 16 residues. The germline V and J ends were trimmed by 3 bases and 1 base, with 16 bases remaining between them. This CDR3 is CASSHDPRGPSYEQYF. DNA for the CDR3: TGCGCCAGCAGCCATGACCCCAGGGGCCCGTCCTACGAGCAGTACTTC.

This sequence joins TRBV19 and TRBJ1-1; possible D gene TRBD1, 6 bases. CDR3 size: 14 residues. CDR1 LNHDA and CDR2 SQIVND come from the germline V gene (reference sequence). The ends were cut back, 5 bases at V and 1 base at J, with 11 bases in the middle. The CDR3 coding sequence is TGTGCCAGTAGTTCGACAGGAGGGAACACTGAAGCTTTCTTT. Encoded protein: CASSSTGGNTEAFF.

This CDR3 reads CASSLFPPGDTQYF. CDR3 DNA sequence: TGTGCCAGCAGCTTATTTCCGCCCGGGGATACGCAGTATTTT. The chain combines TRBV7-2 with TRBJ2-3; D remains unclear. The germline V and J ends were trimmed by 2 bases and 6 bases, with 12 bases remaining between them. The CDR3 length is 14 residues. Per the germline V gene, CDR1 is SGHTA and CDR2 is FQGNSA. Variable domain in full (rest from reference TRBV7-2 and TRBJ2-3): GAGVSQSPSNKVTEKGKDVELRCDPISGHTALYWYRQSLGQGLEFLIYFQGNSAPDKSGLPSDRFSAERTGGSVSTLTIQRTQQEDSAVYLCASSLFPPGDTQYFGPGTRLTVL.

This clone was found a few times. The chain links TRBV6-1 to TRBJ1-2; D unclear. The CDR3 is 14 residues long. With 2 bases removed from V and 2 bases from J, the gap between germline ends came to 9 bases. Germline CDR1 and CDR2: MNHNS and SASEGT. CDR3 DNA sequence: TGTGCCAGCAGTGAATCTGGTCAGAACTATGGCTACACCTTC. Encoded protein: CASSESGQNYGYTF.

V is TRBV6-5 and J is TRBJ2-1; possibly TRBD2 for D (6 bases). The CDR3 is 14 residues long. Germline V gene lookup returns CDR1 MNHEY and CDR2 SVGAGI. Trimming left V 5 bases short and J 4 bases short, with 12 bases between. For the CDR3, the DNA is TGTGCCAGCAGTCAACTCCGGGAGTACAATGAGCAGTTCTTC. Residues: CASSQLREYNEQFF.

V is TRBV3-1 (or the pseudogene TRBV3-2) and J is TRBJ1-5; D remains ambiguous. Trimming pared 4 bases from V and 7 bases from J, leaving 14 bases between. Germline CDR1 and CDR2: LGHDT and YNNKEL (reference sequence). The CDR3 spans 14 residues. CDR3 in DNA: TGTGCCAGCAGCCGCCTCTCGGGAGGGCAGCCCCAGCATTTT. This codes for CASSRLSGGQPQHF.

The chain recombines TRBV7-6 with TRBJ2-1, with D perhaps matching TRBD1 (5 bases). Trimming took 1 base from V and 4 from J, leaving 14 bases between them. This CDR3 has 16 amino acids. Germline V lookup: CDR1 SGHVS, CDR2 FNYEAQ. CDR3 nucleotides: TGTGCCAGCAGCTTAGTACGAAGAAGGGGTTACAATGAGCAGTTCTTC. It yields the protein CASSLVRRRGYNEQFF.

The CDR3 loop is CATSRDGLAGGRYEQYF. CDR3 sequence (DNA): TGTGCCACCAGCAGAGATGGGCTAGCGGGAGGGCGGTACGAGCAGTACTTC. The V call is TRBV15, the J call TRBJ2-7, with 12 bases identical to TRBD2. The junction had 7 bases not matched to a gene; V was cut back by 0 bases and J by 4 bases. The length of the CDR3 is 17 residues. CDR1 LNHNV and CDR2 YYDKDF come from the germline V gene (reference sequence).

This rearrangement joins TRBV28 to TRBJ1-2; TRBD1 might be the D (6 bases). CDR3 length equals 13 residues. Germline loops: CDR1 MDHEN, CDR2 SYDVKM. V lost 8 bases and J 4 bases, leaving 14 bases between the germline ends. The CDR3 protein is CASDGGGSYGYTF. DNA for the CDR3: TGTGCCAGCGATGGGGGGGGCTCCTATGGCTACACCTTC.

This chain links TRBV28 with TRBJ1-2, with unresolved D. The CDR3 extends over 16 amino acids. CDR1 MDHEN and CDR2 SYDVKM come from the germline V gene. V lost 5 bases to trimming and J lost 4 bases, with 20 bases between them. This CDR3 reads CASSTQPGGRLYGYTF. The CDR3 DNA reads as TGTGCCAGCAGTACCCAACCCGGCGGTAGACTCTATGGCTACACCTTC.